This T cell receptor (beta chain) was captured by sequencing in a study of T cell responses to AZD1222 COVID-19 vaccine. Study-wide background: Recipients boosted at about 4 weeks or about 12 weeks are pooled. Whole-study findings and limits: Unmutated variant regions reportedly attract nearly half of all spike-specific TCRs.

Some clones are missing from TCRdb's copy, which holds only in-frame ones; the method was immunoSEQ multiplex PCR. The sample contains around 140,000 clones, roughly 92% of which appear only once. As concerns this clone: The antigen remains undetermined. Germline and junction disagree at one end, which may indicate a read error.

Per germline, CDR1 LGHNA and CDR2 YNFKEQ. The CDR3 is made up of 16 amino acids. Sequenced here: peripheral blood, sampled on day 0 of AZD1222 vaccination. The receptor's source is an adult in good health. V usage is TRBV4-2 and J usage is TRBJ1-1; a possible D gene is TRBD1 (6 bases). The CDR3, as DNA: TGTGCCAGCAGCCCGGACAGATCCCAGTATAACAATGAAGCTTTCTTT. It yields the protein CASSPDRSQYNNEAFF.